Shown below are 24 T cell receptor beta chains from a single sample sequenced in a study of lymphopenia after photon versus proton radiotherapy. Method: immunoSEQ multiplex PCR; TCRdb's copy keeps in-frame clones and lacks some. The table has tens of thousands of clones, 86% seen once; the top ten hold approximately 2.2%. Sequences were derived from peripheral blood, sampled from a patient treated with photon-based radiotherapy. These receptor sequences come from a middle-aged man with gastric cancer.

The V and J genes are TRBV27 and TRBJ2-3, with D possibly matching TRBD1 (5 bases). The CDR3 is 15 residues long. Germline-derived CDR1 and CDR2 are MNHEY and SMNVEV (reference sequence). Deletions cut 0 bases from V and 3 bases from J, with 10 bases between. The CDR3 DNA reads TGTGCCAGCAGTTTATCAGGGGTGGGAACAGATACGCAGTATTTT. Translation gives CASSLSGVGTDTQYF.

CDR3: CASSVTDRDLPDTQYF. CDR3 sequence (DNA): TGTGCCAGCAGCGTAACGGACAGGGACCTCCCAGATACGCAGTATTTT. This rearrangement joins TRBV9 to TRBJ2-3; 8 bases map to TRBD1. Losses at the gene ends were 1 base for V and 4 bases for J; bases not matched to a gene: 8. There are 16 residues in the CDR3. Looked up from germline, CDR1 is SGDLS and CDR2 is YYNGEE.

The CDR3 nucleotides are TGTGCCAGTACTCCGGGGGTGGGGAGGGAATACACCGGGGAGCTGTTTTTT. Its protein product is CASTPGVGREYTGELFF. V gene TRBV19 combines with J gene TRBJ2-2, with TRBD2 matching over 7 bases. Per the germline V gene, CDR1 is LNHDA and CDR2 is SQIVND (reference sequence). With V trimmed by 7 bases and J by 3 bases, 14 bases remained unmatched. The CDR3 spans 17 residues.

This chain joins TRBV5-5 and TRBJ1-1; no clear D gene. Germline V gene sequence: CDR1 SGHKS, CDR2 YYEKEE (reference sequence). V dropped 0 bases and J dropped 1 base, with 4 bases sitting between them. This CDR3 spans 13 amino acids. As DNA, the CDR3 is TGTGCCAGCAGCTTGGTCAGGAACACTGAAGCTTTCTTT. This encodes CASSLVRNTEAFF. Supplemented by reference TRBV5-5 and TRBJ1-1, the full variable domain reads DAGVTQSPTHLIKTRGQQVTLRCSPISGHKSVSWYQQVLGQGPQFIFQYYEKEERGRGNFPDRFSARQFPNYSSELNVNALLLGDSALYLCASSLVRNTEAFFGQGTRLTVV.

J is TRBJ2-1 and V is TRBV6-6; D is perhaps TRBD1 or TRBD2 (6 bases each). Germline CDR1 is MNHNY and CDR2 is SVGAGI (reference sequence). The CDR3 has 15 amino acids. The ends were cut back, 4 bases at V and 6 bases at J, with 16 bases in the middle. CDR3 amino acids: CASSFHRGRSNEQFF. The CDR3 DNA reads as TGTGCCAGCAGTTTTCATCGGGGGCGGTCCAATGAGCAGTTCTTC.

The chain combines TRBV4-3 with TRBJ2-3; 8 nucleotides agree with TRBD2. J lost 0 bases, V lost 3 bases, and 8 bases had no gene match. The CDR3 loop spans 17 amino acids. Per germline, CDR1 LGHNA and CDR2 YSLEER. The CDR3 nucleotides are TGCGCCAGCAGCCAGTCCAGCGGGGGCGTCAGCACAGATACGCAGTATTTT. It translates to CASSQSSGGVSTDTQYF.

The rearrangement links TRBV4-3 to TRBJ2-5; maybe TRBD2 (6 bases). This CDR3 has 15 amino acids. CDR1 is LGHNA and CDR2 is YSLEER in the germline V gene. V dropped 4 bases and J dropped 2 bases, with 14 bases sitting between them. The CDR3: CASSRFSGMQETQYF. CDR3 nucleotides: TGCGCCAGCAGCCGGTTTAGCGGAATGCAAGAGACCCAGTACTTC.

The rearrangement uses TRBV5-1 and TRBJ2-5; unclear D gene. The CDR3 length is 12 residues. V lost 1 base to trimming and J lost 1 base, with 2 bases between them. The germline V gene has CDR1 SGHRS and CDR2 YFSETQ. The CDR3 spells CASSLTQETQYF. The CDR3 bases are TGCGCCAGCAGCTTGACCCAAGAGACCCAGTACTTC.

V is TRBV15 and J is TRBJ2-2; a possible D gene is TRBD1 (5 bases). V lost 0 bases and J lost 7, with 15 bases in between. Germline V lookup: CDR1 LNHNV, CDR2 YYDKDF (reference sequence). The CDR3 sequence is 16 residues long. The CDR3 region is CATSRERASRGGELFF. The CDR3, as DNA: TGTGCCACCAGCAGAGAGCGCGCCTCAAGGGGCGGGGAGCTGTTTTTT.

The chain links TRBV7-2 to TRBJ1-1; TRBD1 might be the D (6 bases). The CDR3 is 15 amino acids. CDR1 SGHTA and CDR2 FQGNSA come from the germline V gene. V lost 4 bases, J lost 2 bases, and 14 bases lay in between. The CDR3 region is CASSSSTGANTEAFF. The CDR3, as DNA: TGTGCCAGCAGCTCGTCGACAGGTGCTAACACTGAAGCTTTCTTT.

This clone was seen just once. The genes are TRBV27 and TRBJ2-7; D not resolved. This CDR3 has 13 residues. Germline V gene sequence: CDR1 MNHEY, CDR2 SMNVEV (reference sequence). V was trimmed by 8 bases and J by 5 bases, leaving 16 bases between them. In DNA, the CDR3 is TGTGCCAGCGGAAGGGTAGTTGCTCACGAGCAGTACTTC. Translated: CASGRVVAHEQYF.

The chain couples TRBV10-3 to TRBJ1-2; 8 bases fit TRBD1. Per germline, CDR1 ENHRY and CDR2 SYGVKD. V was pared by 4 bases and J by 7 bases, with 5 bases of the junction left unmatched. The length of the CDR3 is 13 residues. For the CDR3, the DNA is TGTGCCATCAGTGGGGCGACAGGGGCTGGCTACACCTTC. Translating gives CAISGATGAGYTF.

The chain is built from TRBV7-2 and TRBJ2-1; D is undetermined. Germline assignment: CDR1 SGHTA and CDR2 FQGNSA. This CDR3 comprises 15 residues. The V end lost 1 base, the J end lost 6 bases, and 13 bases lay between the germline ends. The DNA of the CDR3 is TGTGCCAGCAGCTTAGGAGGCAGACTGGGCAATGAGCAGTTCTTC. The encoded protein is CASSLGGRLGNEQFF.

This clone has more than one count but fewer than ten. CDR3 protein: CASSFRGNNSPLHF. CDR3 bases: TGTGCCAGCAGCTTTCGGGGCAATAATTCACCCCTCCACTTT. V usage is TRBV11-1 and J usage is TRBJ1-6; a possible D gene is TRBD1 (5 bases). The CDR3 covers 14 residues. From germline, CDR1 is SGHAT and CDR2 FQDESV (reference sequence). The V end was cut by 3 bases, the J end by 5 bases, with 8 bases between.

The gene calls are TRBV10-3 and TRBJ1-1, with D unresolved. The CDR3 is 14 residues long. V dropped 6 bases and J dropped 4 bases, with 15 bases sitting between them. The germline CDR1 and CDR2 sequences are ENHRY and SYGVKD. The DNA of the CDR3 is TGTGCCATCAGATCGCAAGGAGTAGGCACTGAAGCTTTCTTT. Translated, it gives CAIRSQGVGTEAFF.

The chain joins TRBV11-2 to TRBJ1-5, with D possibly matching TRBD1 (6 bases). This CDR3 comprises 15 residues. Trimming pared 6 bases from V and 0 bases from J, leaving 12 bases between. Germline lookup yields CDR1 SGHAT and CDR2 FQNNGV. The CDR3 DNA is TGTGCCAGCAGAAAACAGGGTAGTAGCAATCAGCCCCAGCATTTT. Translating it yields CASRKQGSSNQPQHF.

This clone was counted a few times. This chain joins TRBV5-1 and TRBJ2-2; 9 bases map to TRBD2. Germline CDR1 reads SGHRS; CDR2 reads YFSETQ. This CDR3 contains 15 residues. V lost 4 bases, J lost 2 bases, and 3 bases stayed unmatched. The CDR3 region has the DNA TGCGCCAGCAGCGTTAGCGGGGGTAACACCGGGGAGCTGTTTTTT. Protein sequence: CASSVSGGNTGELFF.

The rearrangement uses TRBV30 and TRBJ2-7, with 9 bases matching TRBD2. Germline V gene lookup returns CDR1 GTSNPN and CDR2 SVGIG (reference sequence). J lost 3 bases, V lost 7 bases, and 7 bases had no gene match. This CDR3 region has 13 residues. In DNA, the CDR3 is TGTGCCTTAACGGGACTAGCATTCTACGAGCAGTACTTC. Its protein is CALTGLAFYEQYF.

This rearrangement joins TRBV2 to TRBJ1-5; D gene unclear. The CDR3 totals 14 residues. CDR1 is SNHLY, CDR2 FYNNEI, per germline. The germline V and J ends were trimmed by 3 bases and 4 bases, with 10 bases remaining between them. As DNA, the CDR3 is TGTGCCAGCAGTGAGGACGGCCGGAATCAGCCCCAGCATTTT. Its protein product is CASSEDGRNQPQHF.

The gene calls are TRBV12-5 and TRBJ2-2; TRBD1 might be the D (6 bases). From germline, CDR1 is LGHNT and CDR2 FRNRAP. This CDR3 spans 15 amino acids. Between the trimmed V and J ends, which lost 6 bases and 0 bases, there was a span of 11 bases. In DNA form, the CDR3 reads TGTGCTAGTGGCCTCCGGGACACGAACACCGGGGAGCTGTTTTTT. As protein: CASGLRDTNTGELFF.

The CDR3 nucleotides read TGTGCCAGCAGCTTAAACAGTAACGCAGATACGCAGTATTTT. It translates to CASSLNSNADTQYF. V usage is TRBV7-9 and J usage is TRBJ2-3, with D uncertain. CDR1 and CDR2 from the germline V gene are SEHNR and FQNEAQ (reference sequence). The length of the CDR3 is 14 residues. Between the trimmed V and J ends, which lost 2 bases and 4 bases, there was a span of 10 bases.

The chain has TRBV13 and TRBJ2-3; a possible D gene is TRBD2 (6 bases). Germline V gene data show CDR1 as PRHDT and CDR2 as FYEKMQ (reference sequence). The CDR3 totals 15 residues. V gave up 4 bases and J gave up 0 bases, with 11 bases separating them. CDR3 sequence: CASSSERASTDTQYF. In DNA, the CDR3 is TGTGCCAGCAGCTCAGAGCGGGCAAGCACAGATACGCAGTATTTT.

The CDR3, as DNA: TGTGCCAGCAGTGGGCAGGGCTCAAGCTCCTACGAGCAGTACTTC. It specifies CASSGQGSSSYEQYF. The chain combines TRBV2 with TRBJ2-7; a possible D gene is TRBD1 (5 bases). This CDR3 spans 15 amino acids. Germline loops: CDR1 SNHLY, CDR2 FYNNEI. Trimming removed 4 bases from V and 0 bases from J, with 13 bases in between. Filled out from reference TRBV2 and TRBJ2-7, the complete variable domain reads EPEVTQTPSHQVTQMGQEVILRCVPISNHLYFYWYRQILGQKVEFLVSFYNNEISEKSEIFDDQFSVERPDGSNFTLKIRSTKLEDSAMYFCASSGQGSSSYEQYFGPGTRLTVT.

The V and J genes are TRBV4-3 and TRBJ1-2; perhaps TRBD1 as D (5 bases). Between the trimmed V and J ends, which lost 0 bases and 4 bases, there was a span of 12 bases. Germline V lookup: CDR1 LGHNA, CDR2 YSLEER. The CDR3 is 15 amino acids. Written as DNA, the CDR3 is TGCGCCAGCAGCCAAGAGGGGGAAGGGAGCTATGGCTACACCTTC. Translated, it gives CASSQEGEGSYGYTF.